The 9 T cell receptor beta chains listed next were all sequenced from one sample in a study of Graves' ophthalmopathy and Graves' hyperthyroidism. Amplification targeted the TCR beta CDR3 regions, with RNA transcripts as the source material. First-round RT-PCR employed HTBI primers, with a second-round multiplex PCR after it. MiXCR, run by TCRdb on the multiplex PCR reads, gives a single entry per CDR3 protein. The sample lists approximately 500,000 distinct CDR3 sequences; approximately 15% were seen once. The sequenced sample consisted of blood. The receptors come from a woman aged 25 to 45 with Graves' ophthalmopathy.

This clonotype was found many times. This chain connects TRBV6-2 or TRBV6-3 to TRBJ1-5; a possible D gene is TRBD1 (5 bases). V dropped 6 bases and J dropped 0 bases, with 15 bases sitting between them. The CDR3 has 16 amino acids. Germline assignment: CDR1 MNHEY and CDR2 SVGEGT. CDR3 DNA sequence: TGTGCCAGCAGACGGATGGGACCTTATAGCAATCAGCCCCAGCATTTT. Protein sequence: CASRRMGPYSNQPQHF.

This clonotype was seen only a few times. This sequence joins TRBV13 and TRBJ2-7, with D hard to call. CDR3 length equals 14 residues. V was shortened by 3 bases and J by 3 bases, with 12 bases between the two germline ends. Germline V gene data show CDR1 as PRHDT and CDR2 as FYEKMQ (reference sequence). The CDR3 nucleotides read TGTGCCAGCAGCTTCTCCGGGCGTGACTACGAGCAGTACTTC. Protein sequence: CASSFSGRDYEQYF.

This clonotype was observed many times. The genes are TRBV5-1 and TRBJ2-3; the match to TRBD1 covers 9 bases. V lost 3 bases to trimming and J lost 4 bases; unmatched junction nucleotides: 6. CDR1 is SGHRS and CDR2 is YFSETQ in the germline V gene. The CDR3 contains 15 residues. CDR3 DNA sequence: TGCGCCAGCAGCTACCTAGGACAGGGGTCAGATACGCAGTATTTT. Its protein is CASSYLGQGSDTQYF. The full variable domain, with the rest looked up from reference TRBV5-1 and TRBJ2-3, is KAGVTQTPRYLIKTRGQQVTLSCSPISGHRSVSWYQQTPGQGLQFLFEYFSETQRNKGNFPGRFSGRQFSNSRSEMNVSTLELGDSALYLCASSYLGQGSDTQYFGPGTRLTVL.

This clonotype showed up many times. The chain is built from TRBV12-3 or TRBV12-4 and TRBJ1-5; D perhaps matches TRBD1 (6 bases). V lost 0 bases to trimming and J lost 7 bases, with 13 bases between them. The CDR3 extends over 15 amino acids. CDR3 coding DNA: TGTGCCAGCAGTTTAGCGTTTTCAGGGGAGCAGCCCCAGCATTTT. It codes for CASSLAFSGEQPQHF.

This clonotype was seen repeatedly, ten times or more. The chain links TRBV9 to TRBJ1-1; 9 bases are shared with TRBD1. The V gene's germline CDR1 is SGDLS and CDR2 YYNGEE. V trimming: 5 bases; J trimming: 4 bases; junction bases outside the gene matches: 6. This CDR3 region has 14 residues. The CDR3 loop is CASSRQGEFTEAFF. In nucleotides, the CDR3 is TGTGCCAGCAGTCGACAGGGGGAATTCACTGAAGCTTTCTTT.

This clonotype was recorded many times. The rearrangement links TRBV6-1 to TRBJ2-4; weak D call: TRBD1 (5 bases). Trimming left V 6 bases short and J 0 bases short, with 12 bases between. The germline V gene encodes CDR1 MNHNS and CDR2 SASEGT. CDR3 length: 15 residues. The CDR3 here is CASRHRTLAKNIQYF. The DNA for the CDR3 is TGTGCCAGCAGACATAGGACATTAGCCAAAAACATTCAGTACTTC.

This clonotype was found many times. J is TRBJ2-7 and V is TRBV11-1, with 7 bases fitting TRBD1. Trimming took 0 bases from V and 3 from J; bases not matched to a gene: 2. Per the germline V gene, CDR1 is SGHAT and CDR2 is FQDESV (reference sequence). The CDR3 covers 14 residues. CDR3 in DNA: TGTGCCAGCAGCTTAGCCGGACAGGACTACGAGCAGTACTTC. This encodes CASSLAGQDYEQYF.

The gene calls are TRBV2 and TRBJ2-5; the D call may be TRBD1 or TRBD2 (5 bases each). In germline, CDR1 is SNHLY, CDR2 FYNNEI. The length of the CDR3 is 13 residues. Between the trimmed V and J ends, which lost 7 bases and 5 bases, there was a span of 14 bases. CDR3 region: CASITQWGETQYF. The DNA for the CDR3 is TGTGCCAGCATCACCCAGTGGGGGGAGACCCAGTACTTC.

The V gene is TRBV9, the J gene TRBJ2-7, with 7 bases aligning to TRBD2. The J segment lost 2 bases and the V segment lost 2 bases, leaving 7 bases of the junction unmatched. The length of the CDR3 is 15 residues. Germline CDR1 is SGDLS and CDR2 is YYNGEE. The CDR3 here is CASSVGSGAPYEQYF. The DNA for the CDR3 is TGTGCCAGCAGCGTTGGGAGCGGGGCCCCCTACGAGCAGTACTTC.